This TCR beta chain comes out of a study of long-term antiretroviral therapy in people with HIV. On this clone itself: Its antigen is unidentified.

Study observations and caveats: The range of CDR3 lengths in HIV repertoires proved narrower than that found in controls.

This CDR3 has 14 amino acids. The germline CDR1 and CDR2 sequences are MNHEY and SVGAGI. J was trimmed by 4 bases and V by 5 bases; bases with no gene match: 5. Sequencing used immunoSEQ v3.0 at survey level. TCRdb keeps only in-frame clones here, not all; method: immunoSEQ multiplex PCR. The repertoire includes roughly 17,000 clones, about four fifths of them detected once, and 8% sits in the top ten. The sequence came from a man aged 25 to 40 with HIV. This material consisted of unsorted PBMCs, taken at the start of antiretroviral therapy. The rearrangement uses TRBV6-5 and TRBJ2-1; 7 bases are shared with TRBD2. The CDR3 coding sequence is TGTGCCAGCAGTCTTAGCGGGTTATACAATGAGCAGTTCTTC. Translation gives CASSLSGLYNEQFF.